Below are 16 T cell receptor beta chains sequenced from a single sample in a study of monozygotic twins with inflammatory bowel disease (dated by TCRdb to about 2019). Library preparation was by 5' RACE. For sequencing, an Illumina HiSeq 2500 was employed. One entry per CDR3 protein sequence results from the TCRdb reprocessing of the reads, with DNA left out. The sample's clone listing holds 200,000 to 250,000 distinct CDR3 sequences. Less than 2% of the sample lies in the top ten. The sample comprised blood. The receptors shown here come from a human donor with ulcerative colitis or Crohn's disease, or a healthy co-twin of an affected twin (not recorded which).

Here the CDR3 reads CASSSLTTPGEYYEQYF. This sequence joins TRBV27 and TRBJ2-7; the D call of TRBD1 rests on TCRdb alone, since no DNA is present to check it. This CDR3 has 17 residues. Germline assignment: CDR1 MNHEY and CDR2 SMNVEV (reference sequence).

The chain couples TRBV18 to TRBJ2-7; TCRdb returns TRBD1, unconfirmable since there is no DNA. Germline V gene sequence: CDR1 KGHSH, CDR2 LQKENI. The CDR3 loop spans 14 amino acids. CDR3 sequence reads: CASSRGGASDEQYF. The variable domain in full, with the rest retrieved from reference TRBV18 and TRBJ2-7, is NAGVMQNPRHLVRRRGQEARLRCSPMKGHSHVYWYRQLPEEGLKFMVYLQKENIIDESGMPKERFSAEFPKEGPSILRIQQVVRGDSAAYFCASSRGGASDEQYFGPGTRLTVT.

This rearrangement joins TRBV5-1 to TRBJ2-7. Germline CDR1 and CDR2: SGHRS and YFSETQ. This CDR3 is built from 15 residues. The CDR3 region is CASSLRLERSYEQYF.

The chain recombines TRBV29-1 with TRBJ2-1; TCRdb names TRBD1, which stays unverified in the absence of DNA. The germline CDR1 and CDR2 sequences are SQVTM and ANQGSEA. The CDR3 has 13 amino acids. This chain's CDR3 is CSADRNDYNEQFF.

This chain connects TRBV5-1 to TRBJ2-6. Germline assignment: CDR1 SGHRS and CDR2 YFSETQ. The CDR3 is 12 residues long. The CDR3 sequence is CASSDGANVLTF.

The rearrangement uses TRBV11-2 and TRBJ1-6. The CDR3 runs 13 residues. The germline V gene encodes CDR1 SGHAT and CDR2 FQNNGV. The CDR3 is CASSGNGNSPLHF.

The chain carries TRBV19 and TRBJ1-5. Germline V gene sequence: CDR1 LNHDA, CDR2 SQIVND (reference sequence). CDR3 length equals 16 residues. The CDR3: CASSFRDSYSNQPQHF.

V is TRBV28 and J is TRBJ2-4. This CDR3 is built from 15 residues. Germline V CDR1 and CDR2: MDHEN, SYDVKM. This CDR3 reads CASSSPTRLLDIQYF.

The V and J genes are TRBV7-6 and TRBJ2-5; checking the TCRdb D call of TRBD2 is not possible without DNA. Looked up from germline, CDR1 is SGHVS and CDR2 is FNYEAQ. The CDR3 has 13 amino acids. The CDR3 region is CASSLVERGYSYF.

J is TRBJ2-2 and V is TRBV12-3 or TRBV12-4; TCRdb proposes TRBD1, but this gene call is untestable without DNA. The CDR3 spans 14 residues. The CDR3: CASTPDTNTGELFF.

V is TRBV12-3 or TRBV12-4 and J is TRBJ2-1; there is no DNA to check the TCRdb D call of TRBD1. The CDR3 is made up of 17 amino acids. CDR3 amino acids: CASSLVVDGGVYNEQFF.

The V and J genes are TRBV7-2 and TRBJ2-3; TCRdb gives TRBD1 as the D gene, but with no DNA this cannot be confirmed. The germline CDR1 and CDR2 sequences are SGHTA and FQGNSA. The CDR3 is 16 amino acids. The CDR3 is CASSHAPSGGGDTQYF.

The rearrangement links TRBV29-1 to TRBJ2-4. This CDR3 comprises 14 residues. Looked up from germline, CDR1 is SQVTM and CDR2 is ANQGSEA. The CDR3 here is CSVGLTDSQNIQYF.

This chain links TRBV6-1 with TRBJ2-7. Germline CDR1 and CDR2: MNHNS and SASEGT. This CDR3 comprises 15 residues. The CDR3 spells CASSESGGGSYEQYF.

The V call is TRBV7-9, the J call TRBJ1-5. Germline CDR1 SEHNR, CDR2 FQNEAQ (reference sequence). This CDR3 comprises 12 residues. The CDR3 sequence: CASRRENQPQHF.

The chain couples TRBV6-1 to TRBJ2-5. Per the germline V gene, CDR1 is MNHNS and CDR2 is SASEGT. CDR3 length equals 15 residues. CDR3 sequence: CASSEARDLMETQYF.